Following are 14 T cell receptor beta chains from one sample sequenced in a study of shared clonotypes between healthy human individuals. CD45RO-negative cells were positively selected for CCR7, leaving out terminally differentiated effector memory CD45RA+ cells. Assay: immunoSEQ multiplex PCR; the TCRdb copy retains only in-frame clones and omits some. This sample has over 750,000 clones, with just over 95% found just once. Material for sequencing was naive CD8+ T cells sorted from blood. The receptors come from a man aged 25-45 years in good health.

This chain's CDR3 is CASRQRSRQADTTGELFF. The CDR3 bases are TGTGCCAGTAGACAACGATCTCGACAGGCAGACACCACCGGGGAGCTGTTTTTT. The V gene is TRBV19, the J gene TRBJ2-2; the D gene is possibly TRBD1 (6 bases). CDR3 length: 18 residues. Germline V gene sequence: CDR1 LNHDA, CDR2 SQIVND (reference sequence). Trimming left V 6 bases short and J 4 bases short, with 24 bases between.

This clone was detected only once. The chain couples TRBV28 to TRBJ2-7; the match to TRBD1 covers 8 bases. J was trimmed by 2 bases and V by 6 bases; bases with no gene match: 6. Germline values: CDR1 MDHEN, CDR2 SYDVKM. The CDR3 runs 14 residues. The CDR3 coding sequence is TGTGCCAGCAGCACAGGGGGACCTGCCTACGAGCAGTACTTC. Its protein is CASSTGGPAYEQYF.

The chain combines TRBV30 with TRBJ2-1; D is perhaps TRBD2 (5 bases). Germline CDR1 reads GTSNPN; CDR2 reads SVGIG (reference sequence). V shed 3 bases and J shed 2 bases, with 11 bases lying between them. The CDR3 runs 14 residues. CDR3 sequence (DNA): TGTGCCTGGAGCAGAGGGAGCACCTACAATGAGCAGTTCTTC. This encodes CAWSRGSTYNEQFF.

The chain employs TRBV6-5 and TRBJ2-7, with TRBD1 matching 7 bases. The CDR3 consists of 14 residues. CDR1 is MNHEY, CDR2 SVGAGI, per germline. V lost 4 bases and J lost 4; bases outside the gene matches: 7. CDR3 in amino acids: CASSFSGQFYEQYF. The CDR3, as DNA: TGTGCCAGCAGTTTTTCGGGACAGTTTTACGAGCAGTACTTC.

The rearrangement links TRBV13 to TRBJ2-3; 9 bases are shared with TRBD2. Germline V gene sequence: CDR1 PRHDT, CDR2 FYEKMQ (reference sequence). V lost 5 bases, J lost 0 bases, and 3 bases stayed unmatched. The CDR3 is 15 residues long. CDR3 coding DNA: TGTGCCAGCAGCGAAACTAGCGGGAGCACAGATACGCAGTATTTT. Translated: CASSETSGSTDTQYF.

This sequence joins TRBV19 and TRBJ2-1, with no clear D. With 4 bases removed from V and 14 bases from J, the gap between germline ends came to 21 bases. The CDR3 has 14 residues. Germline CDR1 reads LNHDA; CDR2 reads SQIVND (reference sequence). The CDR3 DNA reads as TGTGCCAGTAGTACGGTTCTTGCCGGACCAGTAGAGTTCTTC. Its protein product is CASSTVLAGPVEFF.

The J gene is TRBJ1-1, the V gene TRBV25-1; no reliable D call. The ends were cut back, 5 bases at V and 1 base at J, with 8 bases in the middle. Germline CDR1 reads MGHDK; CDR2 reads SYGVNS. This CDR3 has 13 residues. CDR3: CASSLGGNTEAFF. The CDR3 region has the DNA TGTGCCAGCAGTTTGGGAGGGAACACTGAAGCTTTCTTT.

This clone was found once. V gene TRBV7-9 combines with J gene TRBJ2-5; the D call may be TRBD1 or TRBD2 (5 bases each). Germline V gives CDR1 SEHNR, CDR2 FQNEAQ (reference sequence). With 4 bases removed from V and 5 bases from J, the gap between germline ends came to 20 bases. The CDR3 is 16 amino acids. The CDR3 DNA is TGTGCCAGCAGCTCACCTTGGGGGTCCCATGGGGAGACCCAGTACTTC. Amino acids: CASSSPWGSHGETQYF.

The chain joins TRBV27 to TRBJ2-3, with a possible D match to TRBD1 (5 bases). Germline CDR1 and CDR2: MNHEY and SMNVEV (reference sequence). The germline V and J ends were trimmed by 3 bases and 1 base, with 17 bases remaining between them. The CDR3 is 17 amino acids. The CDR3 here is CASSFLAAQTGTDTQYF. CDR3 nucleotide sequence: TGTGCCAGCAGTTTTCTGGCGGCGCAGACAGGCACAGATACGCAGTATTTT.

The chain carries TRBV6-6 and TRBJ2-7, with a tentative D call TRBD2 (5 bases). The CDR3 loop spans 14 amino acids. The V end lost 2 bases, the J end lost 6 bases, and 14 bases lay between the germline ends. Germline V gene lookup returns CDR1 MNHNY and CDR2 SVGAGI (reference sequence). The CDR3 DNA reads TGTGCCAGCAGTTACATAGAACAGCGGAGCGAGCAGTACTTC. Its translation: CASSYIEQRSEQYF.

The rearrangement uses TRBV11-2 and TRBJ2-2; TRBD1 matches 8 bases. Germline-derived CDR1 and CDR2 are SGHAT and FQNNGV. The CDR3 has 13 residues. V lost 1 base and J lost 9; bases outside the gene matches: 1. The CDR3 DNA reads as TGTGCCAGCAGCTTAGCAGGGGGCCGGGAGCTGTTTTTT. It encodes CASSLAGGRELFF.

This clone has a single count. The V gene is TRBV10-3, the J gene TRBJ2-3; 10 bases are a match to TRBD1. J was trimmed by 2 bases and V by 4 bases; bases with no gene match: 6. Germline CDR1 ENHRY, CDR2 SYGVKD. CDR3 length: 16 amino acids. The CDR3 loop reads CAISGGTGDNTDTQYF. As DNA, the CDR3 is TGTGCCATCAGTGGGGGGACAGGGGATAACACAGATACGCAGTATTTT.

The chain is built from TRBV7-9 and TRBJ2-1; D not resolved. V lost 0 bases and J lost 9, with 6 bases in between. This CDR3 has 12 amino acids. Looked up from germline, CDR1 is SEHNR and CDR2 is FQNEAQ (reference sequence). The CDR3, as DNA: TGTGCCAGCAGCTTAGCTGAGGTTGAGCAGTTCTTC. Its protein is CASSLAEVEQFF. The variable domain in full, with the rest retrieved from reference TRBV7-9 and TRBJ2-1, is DTGVSQNPRHKITKRGQNVTFRCDPISEHNRLYWYRQTLGQGPEFLTYFQNEAQLEKSRLLSDRFSAERPKGSFSTLEIQRTEQGDSAMYLCASSLAEVEQFFGPGTRLTVL.

The chain links TRBV5-1 to TRBJ1-1, with TRBD1 as a possible D gene (6 bases). CDR1 and CDR2 from the germline V gene are SGHRS and YFSETQ. This CDR3 is 13 amino acids long. Trimming cost V 5 bases and J 1 base, with 9 bases left between them. The CDR3 nucleotides read TGCGCCAGCAGAAAGGACAGGAACACTGAAGCTTTCTTT. As protein: CASRKDRNTEAFF.